This T cell receptor (beta chain) was sequenced during a study of shared clonotypes between healthy human individuals. About this clone itself: Its antigen is not known.

Genomic DNA from each subset was divided evenly over several immunoSEQ plates. As originally analysed: For the immunoSEQ data, sequences were junction-only without quality scores, so filtering differed. Generated by immunoSEQ multiplex PCR, the TCRdb table keeps only in-frame clones and is missing some. V and J calls and clone size are copied from that table; D and trimming were computed from the DNA. The top ten clones hold approximately 0.057% of a sample with approximately 620,000 clones, more than 95% of them seen once. Trimming pared 0 bases from V and 1 base from J, leaving 9 bases between. This CDR3 has 15 amino acids. The germline V gene has CDR1 MNHEY and CDR2 SVGAGI. Notes on the study in general: The study found approximately 5% of naive CD4 clonotypes shared across a few donors. Donors were few, which limited the genetic and exposure-history diversity represented.

This chain links TRBV6-5 with TRBJ2-5; the D gene could be TRBD1 or TRBD2 (5 bases each). The sample taken for sequencing was naive CD4+ T cells sorted from blood. Stated subset: CD45RA+ positively selected. This TCR derives from a woman between 25 and 40 years old in good health. CDR3 sequence: CASSYSTGPQETQYF. CDR3 bases: TGTGCCAGCAGTTACTCGACGGGACCCCAAGAGACCCAGTACTTC.